These 3 T cell receptor beta chains share one sample of origin, sequenced in a study of blood T cell repertoires in COVID-19. The protocol was immunoSEQ multiplex PCR, while the TCRdb copy is restricted to in-frame clones and leaves out a portion. The sample yields about 240,000 clones, 70% to 80% seen once. The sequencing sample was made of peripheral blood. The receptor set was obtained from an elderly woman with acute or convalescent COVID-19.

This chain joins TRBV25-1 and TRBJ1-1, with D hard to call. Germline V lookup: CDR1 MGHDK, CDR2 SYGVNS. CDR3 length: 13 residues. The V end lost 4 bases, the J end lost 0 bases, and 6 bases lay between the germline ends. The CDR3 DNA is TGTGCCAGCAGTGTCGGGATGAACACTGAAGCTTTCTTT. It is translated as CASSVGMNTEAFF.

V is TRBV30 and J is TRBJ1-2, with 7 bases identical to TRBD1. Looked up from germline, CDR1 is GTSNPN and CDR2 is SVGIG (reference sequence). J was trimmed by 2 bases and V by 2 bases; bases with no gene match: 11. CDR3 length equals 16 residues. The CDR3 here is CAWSLRRQGGNYGYTF. The CDR3, as DNA: TGTGCCTGGAGTCTCCGTCGACAGGGCGGAAACTATGGCTACACCTTC.

Concerning this clone: Being one base from a much bigger clone, this may be a read error. The CDR3, as DNA: TGTGCCAGCAGCCAACAGGGGGGCACTGAAGCTTTCTTT. It encodes CASSQQGGTEAFF. The gene calls are TRBV7-9 and TRBJ1-1, with 8 bases lining up with TRBD1. The CDR3 is 13 amino acids. Germline trimming cut 5 bases from V and 4 bases from J; bases unmatched to any gene: 3. The V gene's germline CDR1 is SEHNR and CDR2 FQNEAQ (reference sequence).